These 13 T cell receptor beta chains were sequenced from one sample in a study of siplizumab effects on memory and regulatory T cells. Profiled with immunoSEQ multiplex PCR; TCRdb holds only in-frame clones, not every one. The profile shows roughly 100,000 clones, around nine tenths of them singletons. Sequencing was carried out using CD4+ T cells sorted from blood. The receptors here all came from a human donor in good health.

The CDR3 nucleotides read TGTGCCAGCAGCTTAGGAGGTAGAAATGACGAGCAGTACTTC. It translates to CASSLGGRNDEQYF. This chain connects TRBV11-2 to TRBJ2-7; D is undetermined. Trimming cost V 1 base and J 5 bases, with 12 bases left between them. This CDR3 has 14 amino acids. CDR1 and CDR2 (germline): SGHAT, FQNNGV.

This chain uses TRBV5-1 with TRBJ2-7; TRBD1 matches 9 bases. In germline, CDR1 is SGHRS, CDR2 YFSETQ. There are 14 residues in the CDR3. Trimming cost V 2 bases and J 3 bases; bases outside gene matches: 3. The DNA of the CDR3 is TGCGCCAGCAGCTTCATGGGACAGGGCTACGAGCAGTACTTC. As protein: CASSFMGQGYEQYF. Full variable domain (remainder filled in from reference TRBV5-1 and TRBJ2-7): KAGVTQTPRYLIKTRGQQVTLSCSPISGHRSVSWYQQTPGQGLQFLFEYFSETQRNKGNFPGRFSGRQFSNSRSEMNVSTLELGDSALYLCASSFMGQGYEQYFGPGTRLTVT.

The gene calls are TRBV6-6 and TRBJ1-5; D remains unclear. V was cut by 7 bases and J by 0 bases, with 13 bases left in between. Germline V lookup: CDR1 MNHNY, CDR2 SVGAGI (reference sequence). CDR3 size: 15 residues. The chain's CDR3 is CASKDGPISNQPQHF. The CDR3 DNA reads TGTGCCAGCAAGGACGGGCCGATTAGCAATCAGCCCCAGCATTTT.

This clone was seen a few times. This rearrangement joins TRBV4-2 to TRBJ2-2; the D is unclear. The CDR3 length is 13 residues. CDR1 is LGHNA and CDR2 is YNFKEQ in the germline V gene. Trimming removed 1 base from V and 7 bases from J, with 7 bases in between. Here the CDR3 reads CASSQVQSGELFF. In DNA, the CDR3 is TGTGCCAGCAGCCAAGTCCAGAGCGGGGAGCTGTTTTTT.

The V gene is TRBV5-1, the J gene TRBJ2-2, with D perhaps matching TRBD1 (5 bases). Per the germline V gene, CDR1 is SGHRS and CDR2 is YFSETQ. Trimming cost V 3 bases and J 0 bases, with 9 bases left between them. This CDR3 has 15 amino acids. The CDR3 reads CASSSGHTNTGELFF. The CDR3 DNA is TGCGCCAGCAGCTCAGGACACACGAACACCGGGGAGCTGTTTTTT.

The V gene is TRBV27, the J gene TRBJ2-5; 10 bases align to TRBD2. CDR3 length: 17 amino acids. CDR1 is MNHEY and CDR2 is SMNVEV in the germline V gene (reference sequence). With V trimmed by 4 bases and J by 6 bases, 14 bases remained unmatched. The CDR3, as DNA: TGTGCCAGCAGTTCTGGCCCTACTAGCGGGGTCGGCAAGACCCAGTACTTC. Protein product: CASSSGPTSGVGKTQYF.

The rearrangement links TRBV15 to TRBJ2-1, with no clear D. Trimming took 6 bases from V and 5 from J, leaving 17 bases between them. Germline V CDR1 and CDR2: LNHNV, YYDKDF (reference sequence). The CDR3 is 15 amino acids. The DNA for the CDR3 is TGTGCCACCAGACCCCTTGAGGAGACACACAATGAGCAGTTCTTC. This encodes CATRPLEETHNEQFF.

This chain connects TRBV5-1 to TRBJ1-6, with D tentatively TRBD1 (5 bases). The CDR3 extends over 21 amino acids. Per germline, CDR1 SGHRS and CDR2 YFSETQ. Trimming removed 4 bases at V and 0 bases at J, with 26 bases between. The CDR3 DNA is TGCGCCAGCAGCCCCTTTGGCGGGGCCCTCCTGAAAGACTCCTATAATTCACCCCTCCACTTT. It yields the protein CASSPFGGALLKDSYNSPLHF.

A few counts support this clone. The chain couples TRBV15 to TRBJ2-5; 11 nucleotides line up with TRBD2. The CDR3 contains 15 residues. The V gene end was trimmed by 0 bases and the J gene end by 6 bases; junction bases not matched to a gene: 3. The V gene's germline CDR1 is LNHNV and CDR2 YYDKDF (reference sequence). CDR3 loop: CATSRDLAGGKTQYF. CDR3 nucleotide sequence: TGTGCCACCAGCAGAGACTTAGCGGGAGGGAAGACCCAGTACTTC.

The chain couples TRBV6-1 to TRBJ1-5, with TRBD1 matching 8 bases. The J segment lost 7 bases and the V segment lost 4 bases, leaving 18 bases of the junction unmatched. In germline, CDR1 is MNHNS, CDR2 SASEGT. The CDR3 has 18 amino acids. The CDR3 sequence: CASSVELVTGEGGQPQHF. CDR3 coding DNA: TGTGCCAGCAGTGTTGAACTAGTGACAGGGGAGGGAGGGCAGCCCCAGCATTTT.

The gene calls are TRBV7-3 and TRBJ2-5; D gene uncertain. Per germline, CDR1 SGHTA and CDR2 FQGTGA. CDR3 length: 14 residues. V shed 3 bases and J shed 5 bases, with 13 bases lying between them. The CDR3 here is CASSLYSIGETQYF. In DNA, the CDR3 is TGTGCCAGCAGCTTGTATAGCATTGGGGAGACCCAGTACTTC.

This clone was seen just once. The CDR3 DNA is TGTGCCAGCATAGGGGGAGGTGGAAACACCATATATTTT. It is translated as CASIGGGGNTIYF. V and J are TRBV28 and TRBJ1-3; possibly TRBD1 for D (6 bases). Trimming removed 7 bases at V and 3 bases at J, with 10 bases between. Per germline, CDR1 MDHEN and CDR2 SYDVKM. The length of the CDR3 is 13 residues.

The rearrangement links TRBV6-1 to TRBJ1-1; 7 bases are shared with TRBD1. Trimming removed 8 bases from V and 6 bases from J; junction bases left unmatched: 15. Looked up from germline, CDR1 is MNHNS and CDR2 is SASEGT. This CDR3 has 15 residues. Written as DNA, the CDR3 is TGTGCCAGCCGACCCCACAGGGGTACTTCGGCTGAAGCTTTCTTT. It translates to CASRPHRGTSAEAFF.